This paragraph covers one T cell receptor (beta chain) sequence. This entry comes from a study of blood T cell repertoires in COVID-19. Study as a whole: Sources were T cells, B-cell-depleted T cells, or PBMCs; the material itself was cDNA or gDNA.

CDR1 SGHRS and CDR2 YFSETQ come from the germline V gene. The CDR3 consists of 14 residues. Trimming cost V 4 bases and J 7 bases, with 14 bases left between them. Study processing details: How many nucleated cells were present was estimated from reference gene primer amplification. Sequencing used immunoSEQ multiplex PCR; TCRdb keeps in-frame clones, though not all of them. V and J calls and clone size are as listed in that table; D and trimming were resolved from the DNA. Among over 200,000 clones, approximately 90% were seen once, and the ten largest hold 5.5% to 7.5%. The specimen was peripheral blood. The receptor was derived from a man aged 55 to 69 who had recovered from COVID-19. The chain recombines TRBV5-1 with TRBJ1-4; D call uncertain. CDR3 DNA: TGCGCCAGCAGCCCCGGAGGAGGCGGTGAAAAACTGTTTTTT. It translates to CASSPGGGGEKLFF. Filled out from reference TRBV5-1 and TRBJ1-4, the complete variable domain reads KAGVTQTPRYLIKTRGQQVTLSCSPISGHRSVSWYQQTPGQGLQFLFEYFSETQRNKGNFPGRFSGRQFSNSRSEMNVSTLELGDSALYLCASSPGGGGEKLFFGSGTQLSVL.